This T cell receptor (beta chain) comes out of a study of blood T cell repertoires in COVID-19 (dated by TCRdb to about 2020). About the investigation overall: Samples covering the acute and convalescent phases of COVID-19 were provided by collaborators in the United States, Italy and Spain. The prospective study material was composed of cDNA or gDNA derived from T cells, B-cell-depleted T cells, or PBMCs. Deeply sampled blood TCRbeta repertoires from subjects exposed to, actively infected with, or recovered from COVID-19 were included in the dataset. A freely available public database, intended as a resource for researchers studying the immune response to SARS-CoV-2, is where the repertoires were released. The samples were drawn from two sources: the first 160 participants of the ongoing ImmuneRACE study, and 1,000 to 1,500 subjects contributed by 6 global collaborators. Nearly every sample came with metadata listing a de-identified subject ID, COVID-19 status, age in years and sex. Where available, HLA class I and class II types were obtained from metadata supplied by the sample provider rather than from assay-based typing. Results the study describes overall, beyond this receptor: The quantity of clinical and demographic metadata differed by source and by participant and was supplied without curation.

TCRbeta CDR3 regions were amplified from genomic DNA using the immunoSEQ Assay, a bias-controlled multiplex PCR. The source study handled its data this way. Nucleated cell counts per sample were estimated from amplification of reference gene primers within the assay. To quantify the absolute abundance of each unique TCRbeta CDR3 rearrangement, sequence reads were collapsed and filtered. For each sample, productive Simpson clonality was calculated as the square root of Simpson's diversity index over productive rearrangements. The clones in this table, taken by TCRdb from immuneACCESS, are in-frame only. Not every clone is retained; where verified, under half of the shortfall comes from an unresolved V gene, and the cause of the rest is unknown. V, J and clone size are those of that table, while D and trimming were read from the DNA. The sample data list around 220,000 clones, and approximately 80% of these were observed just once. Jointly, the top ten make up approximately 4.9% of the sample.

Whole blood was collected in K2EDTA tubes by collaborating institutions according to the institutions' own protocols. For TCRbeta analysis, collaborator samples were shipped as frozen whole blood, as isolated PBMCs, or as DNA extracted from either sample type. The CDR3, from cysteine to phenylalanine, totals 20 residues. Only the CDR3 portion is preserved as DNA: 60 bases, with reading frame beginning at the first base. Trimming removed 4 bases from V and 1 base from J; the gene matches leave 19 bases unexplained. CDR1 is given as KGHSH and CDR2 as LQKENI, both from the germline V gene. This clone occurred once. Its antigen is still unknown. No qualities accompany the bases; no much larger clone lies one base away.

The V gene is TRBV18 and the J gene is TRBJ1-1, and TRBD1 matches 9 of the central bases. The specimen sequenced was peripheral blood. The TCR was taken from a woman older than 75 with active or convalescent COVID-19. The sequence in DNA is TGTGCCAGCTCACACAATTCCGGGACAGGGCGCTCCTCATCGAACACTGAAGCTTTCTTT. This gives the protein CASSHNSGTGRSSSNTEAFF.